These 11 T cell receptor beta chains were all obtained from the same sample, sequenced in a study of blood T cell repertoires in COVID-19 (TCRdb year 2020). Receptors were amplified or captured by the immunoSEQ multiplex PCR assay. The table comes from immuneACCESS by way of TCRdb, which keeps in-frame sequences with V and J called. Part of the clones is missing from these tables; in studies checked, under half for an unresolved V gene and the rest for unknown reasons. This sample comprises approximately 250,000 clones, approximately 89% of them detected only once. Together, the top ten hold roughly 10% of the sample. Material: peripheral blood. The receptors were sampled from a woman aged 70-85 years with COVID-19, enrolled during active disease.

The gene calls are TRBV4-2 and TRBJ2-3, with D possibly matching TRBD2 (5 bases). The germline V gene has CDR1 LGHNA and CDR2 YNFKEQ. The CDR3 consists of 13 residues. V was cut by 0 bases and J by 11 bases, with 12 bases left in between. The CDR3 DNA is TGTGCCAGCAGCCAAGAAAGGGATCGGGAGCAGTATTTT. Protein sequence: CASSQERDREQYF.

The V gene is TRBV20-1, the J gene TRBJ2-5; D ambiguous. V shed 4 bases and J shed 1 base, with 4 bases lying between them. CDR3 length: 11 amino acids. Germline loops: CDR1 DFQATT, CDR2 SNEGSKA (reference sequence). CDR3 DNA sequence: TGCAGTGCTACTACCCAAGAGACCCAGTACTTC. This encodes CSATTQETQYF.

This clone has only a few counts. V gene TRBV2 combines with J gene TRBJ2-3; 9 bases align to TRBD2. The CDR3 length is 17 residues. The germline V gene has CDR1 SNHLY and CDR2 FYNNEI. Germline trimming cut 3 bases from V and 4 bases from J; bases unmatched to any gene: 11. The CDR3 reads CASSEGTSSVGADTQYF. As DNA, the CDR3 is TGTGCCAGCAGTGAGGGGACTAGCAGTGTGGGGGCAGATACGCAGTATTTT.

The chain recombines TRBV12-5 with TRBJ1-6, with TRBD1 as a possible D gene (5 bases). The germline V and J ends were trimmed by 1 base and 5 bases, with 9 bases remaining between them. This CDR3 has 15 residues. Germline lookup yields CDR1 LGHNT and CDR2 FRNRAP. This CDR3 reads CASGLAGWDNSPLHF. Written as DNA, the CDR3 is TGTGCTAGTGGTTTGGCAGGGTGGGATAATTCACCCCTCCACTTT.

This clone was seen only once. The rearrangement uses TRBV6-2 or TRBV6-3 and TRBJ2-1; 9 bases align to TRBD2. This CDR3 contains 17 residues. The junction had 14 bases not matched to a gene; V was cut back by 4 bases and J by 7 bases. Germline lookup yields CDR1 MNHEY and CDR2 SVGEGT. DNA for the CDR3: TGTGCCAGCAGTTTCCAGACCGGGACTAGCTTCGGGAATGAGCAGTTCTTC. It specifies CASSFQTGTSFGNEQFF.

V is TRBV28 and J is TRBJ1-2, with D possibly matching TRBD1 (5 bases). This CDR3 region has 15 residues. The V gene's germline CDR1 is MDHEN and CDR2 SYDVKM. The V and J ends lost 9 bases and 4 bases respectively, with 21 bases between them. CDR3 sequence reads: CASLVTAPGGYGYTF. CDR3 sequence (DNA): TGTGCCAGTTTAGTTACAGCCCCCGGGGGCTATGGCTACACCTTC.

The chain carries TRBV5-4 and TRBJ1-2, with D unclear. Deletions cut 0 bases from V and 8 bases from J, with 17 bases between. CDR1 is SGHNT and CDR2 is YYREEE in the germline V gene (reference sequence). The CDR3 is 15 residues long. The CDR3 sequence is CASSLDGKGTGGYTF. DNA of the CDR3: TGTGCCAGCAGCTTGGACGGGAAGGGAACGGGGGGCTACACCTTC.

The CDR3 protein is CASSQDLDRTNSPLHF. The CDR3 DNA is TGCGCCAGCAGCCAGGACTTGGACAGGACTAATTCACCCCTCCACTTT. This chain connects TRBV5-1 to TRBJ1-6, with 7 bases that match TRBD1. Germline CDR1 reads SGHRS; CDR2 reads YFSETQ. V was pared by 4 bases and J by 6 bases, with 10 bases of the junction left unmatched. This CDR3 contains 16 residues. The whole variable domain, remainder taken from reference TRBV5-1 and TRBJ1-6, is KAGVTQTPRYLIKTRGQQVTLSCSPISGHRSVSWYQQTPGQGLQFLFEYFSETQRNKGNFPGRFSGRQFSNSRSEMNVSTLELGDSALYLCASSQDLDRTNSPLHFGNGTRLTVT.

The J gene is TRBJ2-7, the V gene TRBV19; 7 bases are shared with TRBD2. The CDR3 is 14 amino acids. Losses at the gene ends were 4 bases for V and 0 bases for J; bases not matched to a gene: 3. Germline-derived CDR1 and CDR2 are LNHDA and SQIVND (reference sequence). The CDR3 reads CASSTVAGSYEQYF. The CDR3 DNA reads TGTGCCAGTAGTACTGTAGCGGGCTCCTACGAGCAGTACTTC. Full variable domain (missing parts from reference TRBV19 and TRBJ2-7): DGGITQSPKYLFRKEGQNVTLSCEQNLNHDAMYWYRQDPGQGLRLIYYSQIVNDFQKGDIAEGYSVSREKKESFPLTVTSAQKNPTAFYLCASSTVAGSYEQYFGPGTRLTVT.

This clone has just a few counts. The rearrangement uses TRBV5-1 and TRBJ2-1; D perhaps matches TRBD1 (6 bases). Trimming left V 2 bases short and J 3 bases short, with 15 bases between. Per the germline V gene, CDR1 is SGHRS and CDR2 is YFSETQ. This CDR3 contains 16 residues. CDR3 protein: CASSLQGDWNYNEQFF. DNA of the CDR3: TGCGCCAGCAGCTTACAGGGAGATTGGAACTACAATGAGCAGTTCTTC.

The rearrangement joins TRBV5-1 to TRBJ1-6; TRBD1 aligns across 7 bases. CDR3 length equals 14 residues. The germline CDR1 and CDR2 sequences are SGHRS and YFSETQ. Trimming at V came to 0 bases and at J to 7 bases, leaving 1 base not matched to a gene. Here the CDR3 reads CASSLEGANSPLHF. In nucleotides, the CDR3 is TGCGCCAGCAGCTTGGAGGGGGCAAATTCACCCCTCCACTTT. The variable domain in full, with the rest retrieved from reference TRBV5-1 and TRBJ1-6, is KAGVTQTPRYLIKTRGQQVTLSCSPISGHRSVSWYQQTPGQGLQFLFEYFSETQRNKGNFPGRFSGRQFSNSRSEMNVSTLELGDSALYLCASSLEGANSPLHFGNGTRLTVT.